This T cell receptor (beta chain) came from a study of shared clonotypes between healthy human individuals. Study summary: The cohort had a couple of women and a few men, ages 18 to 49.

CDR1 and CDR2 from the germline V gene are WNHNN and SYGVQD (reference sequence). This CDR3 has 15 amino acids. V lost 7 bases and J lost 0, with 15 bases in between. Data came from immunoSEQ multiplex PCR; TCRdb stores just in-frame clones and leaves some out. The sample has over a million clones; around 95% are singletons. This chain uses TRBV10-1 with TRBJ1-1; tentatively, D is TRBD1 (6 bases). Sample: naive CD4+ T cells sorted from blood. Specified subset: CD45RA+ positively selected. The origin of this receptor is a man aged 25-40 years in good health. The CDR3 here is CASITPQGMNTEAFF. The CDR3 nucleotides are TGCGCCAGCATTACCCCCCAGGGGATGAACACTGAAGCTTTCTTT.